The 30 T cell receptor beta chains listed next were all sequenced from one sample in a study of cytomegalovirus exposure and HLA in healthy donors. Vbeta (60) and Jbeta (13) primers were used in the PCR. The assay was immunoSEQ multiplex PCR, and TCRdb's table has in-frame clones only and misses some. Here the sample spans about 200,000 clones, 86% being singletons. The sample comprised PBMCs. These receptors all stem from a woman in her twenties or thirties in good health and CMV-seronegative.

The chain is built from TRBV10-2 and TRBJ2-1; 8 bases agree with TRBD1. The CDR3 is 15 residues long. V gave up 2 bases and J gave up 2 bases; unmatched junction bases: 2. Germline CDR1 reads WSHSY; CDR2 reads SAAADI. The DNA for the CDR3 is TGCGCCAGCAGTGAGCCAGGGGGCGCCTACAATGAGCAGTTCTTC. Amino acid sequence: CASSEPGGAYNEQFF.

The rearrangement uses TRBV9 and TRBJ2-7, with 7 bases lining up with TRBD2. The CDR3 runs 14 residues. Germline V gene sequence: CDR1 SGDLS, CDR2 YYNGEE. Unmatched junction bases numbered 4, after V lost 4 bases and J lost 0 bases. CDR3 sequence reads: CASSLAASSYEQYF. The DNA for the CDR3 is TGTGCCAGCAGCCTAGCGGCTAGCTCCTACGAGCAGTACTTC.

The chain employs TRBV5-1 and TRBJ2-3, with D uncertain. Germline CDR1 SGHRS, CDR2 YFSETQ. CDR3 size: 11 residues. Trimming cost V 1 base and J 6 bases, with 3 bases left between them. CDR3 bases: TGCGCCAGCAGCTTGACTGATACGCAGTATTTT. Protein: CASSLTDTQYF.

The V and J genes are TRBV5-1 and TRBJ1-1; D might be TRBD1 (6 bases). This CDR3 region has 14 residues. CDR1 and CDR2 (germline): SGHRS, YFSETQ. V lost 2 bases and J 3 bases, leaving 11 bases between the germline ends. The CDR3 bases are TGCGCCAGCAGCTTCGCCGGGGGGCACACTGAAGCTTTCTTT. Protein product: CASSFAGGHTEAFF.

The V call is TRBV9, the J call TRBJ2-1, with 11 bases aligning to TRBD2. V gave up 2 bases and J gave up 8 bases; unmatched junction bases: 6. CDR3 length: 15 residues. CDR1 and CDR2 (germline): SGDLS, YYNGEE. CDR3 loop: CASSVGLAEGDEQFF. The CDR3 DNA sequence: TGTGCCAGCAGCGTGGGACTAGCGGAGGGAGATGAGCAGTTCTTC.

The V and J genes are TRBV30 and TRBJ2-7, with 7 bases fitting TRBD1. In germline, CDR1 is GTSNPN, CDR2 SVGIG (reference sequence). The CDR3 is 12 amino acids. Losses at the gene ends were 1 base for V and 7 bases for J; bases not matched to a gene: 4. The CDR3 loop is CAWSGGRGEQYF. CDR3 DNA sequence: TGTGCCTGGAGTGGGGGCAGGGGGGAGCAGTACTTC.

The chain employs TRBV6-1 and TRBJ1-4; perhaps TRBD1 as D (6 bases). The length of the CDR3 is 15 residues. V gave up 6 bases and J gave up 1 base, with 12 bases separating them. The germline V gene encodes CDR1 MNHNS and CDR2 SASEGT. CDR3 amino acids: CASSLQGLTNEKLFF. In DNA form, the CDR3 reads TGTGCCAGCAGCTTACAGGGCTTAACTAATGAAAAACTGTTTTTT.

V gene TRBV7-8 combines with J gene TRBJ2-5, with 8 bases that match TRBD2. Germline V lookup: CDR1 SGHVS, CDR2 FQNEAQ. There are 18 residues in the CDR3. The V gene end was trimmed by 5 bases and the J gene end by 5 bases; junction bases not matched to a gene: 19. The CDR3 reads CASSPAGRRGESRETQYF. The CDR3 region has the DNA TGTGCCAGCAGCCCCGCAGGGAGGCGGGGGGAAAGTCGGGAGACCCAGTACTTC.

The chain employs TRBV11-2 and TRBJ2-7; D possibly corresponds to TRBD1 (5 bases). Germline lookup yields CDR1 SGHAT and CDR2 FQNNGV. The length of the CDR3 is 14 residues. V was trimmed by 7 bases and J by 3 bases, leaving 16 bases between them. DNA for the CDR3: TGTGCCAGCACCCCAGGGATAGTATACTACGAGCAGTACTTC. As protein: CASTPGIVYYEQYF.

This rearrangement joins TRBV11-2 to TRBJ2-1; 13 nucleotides agree with TRBD2. The germline gives CDR1 SGHAT, CDR2 FQNNGV. The CDR3 is 13 residues long. V was clipped by 7 bases and J by 9 bases; unmatched bases: 3. The chain's CDR3 is CASMGLAGPEQFF. In DNA, the CDR3 is TGTGCCAGCATGGGACTAGCGGGGCCTGAGCAGTTCTTC.

A word on this clone: At one end, the junction sequence differs from germline, possibly due to a read error. The gene calls are TRBV6-1 and TRBJ2-1; 10 bases map to TRBD2. Germline V CDR1 and CDR2: MNHNS, SASEGT. CDR3 size: 17 residues. The CDR3 loop reads CASSEVVGLAGGNEQFF. The CDR3 DNA follows: TGTGCCAGCAGCGAAGTGGTAGGCTTAGCGGGGGGAAATGAGCAGTTCTTC.

The chain links TRBV19 to TRBJ2-7; 10 nucleotides align to TRBD2. CDR3 length equals 14 residues. The V and J ends lost 1 base and 3 bases, in that order; junction bases with no gene match: 0. Germline V gene sequence: CDR1 LNHDA, CDR2 SQIVND (reference sequence). The CDR3 coding sequence is TGTGCCAGTAGTATAGTAGCGGGGGGCTACGAGCAGTACTTC. Its protein is CASSIVAGGYEQYF.

The rearrangement uses TRBV2 and TRBJ2-1; D gene ambiguous. This CDR3 contains 10 residues. With 8 bases removed from V and 11 bases from J, the gap between germline ends came to 10 bases. Germline V gene data show CDR1 as SNHLY and CDR2 as FYNNEI. The CDR3: CASGRRQQFF. In DNA, the CDR3 is TGTGCCAGCGGCCGCAGGCAGCAGTTCTTC. The whole variable domain, remainder taken from reference TRBV2 and TRBJ2-1, is EPEVTQTPSHQVTQMGQEVILRCVPISNHLYFYWYRQILGQKVEFLVSFYNNEISEKSEIFDDQFSVERPDGSNFTLKIRSTKLEDSAMYFCASGRRQQFFGPGTRLTVL.

This clone has a single count. V is TRBV5-1 and J is TRBJ1-1, with D perhaps matching TRBD1 (6 bases). V lost 3 bases to trimming and J lost 4 bases, with 13 bases between them. This CDR3 contains 14 residues. CDR1 and CDR2 (germline): SGHRS, YFSETQ. CDR3 in DNA: TGCGCCAGCAGCTCGGGACAATCGGTCACTGAAGCTTTCTTT. Residues: CASSSGQSVTEAFF.

The chain couples TRBV18 to TRBJ2-3; possibly TRBD2 for D (5 bases). Germline values: CDR1 KGHSH, CDR2 LQKENI. This CDR3 contains 17 residues. V lost 4 bases and J lost 0, with 17 bases in between. The CDR3 DNA sequence: TGTGCCAGCTCACGGTTTATCTCGGGCGGGAGCACAGATACGCAGTATTTT. Protein: CASSRFISGGSTDTQYF.

The V gene is TRBV7-2, the J gene TRBJ2-2; a possible D gene is TRBD1 (5 bases). Looked up from germline, CDR1 is SGHTA and CDR2 is FQGNSA. V lost 6 bases, J lost 5 bases, and 13 bases lay in between. This CDR3 region has 14 residues. The CDR3 protein is CASSYRTGTGELFF. Here the CDR3 DNA reads TGTGCCAGCAGTTACCGTACAGGAACCGGGGAGCTGTTTTTT.

The chain recombines TRBV28 with TRBJ2-5; TRBD2 matches 8 bases. The better agreement between TRBJ2-7 and the DNA end casts doubt on the J call. Germline V gene lookup returns CDR1 MDHEN and CDR2 SYDVKM. The CDR3 totals 14 residues. The CDR3: CASSASGGPYEQYF. The CDR3 DNA follows: TGTGCCAGCAGTGCCTCGGGAGGGCCCTACGAGCAGTACTTC.

The V and J genes are TRBV6-6 and TRBJ1-4; TRBD1 matches at 7 bases. The CDR3 has 13 residues. CDR1 and CDR2 from the germline V gene are MNHNY and SVGAGI (reference sequence). Trimming removed 6 bases from V and 7 bases from J; junction bases left unmatched: 5. The CDR3 sequence: CASRWTGIEKLFF. In DNA, the CDR3 is TGTGCCAGCAGATGGACAGGCATTGAAAAACTGTTTTTT.

The V gene is TRBV5-4, the J gene TRBJ2-1, with 12 positions matching TRBD2. This CDR3 has 15 residues. Germline CDR1 is SGHNT and CDR2 is YYREEE (reference sequence). Trimming removed 2 bases from V and 10 bases from J; junction bases left unmatched: 7. CDR3 sequence: CASSLGLAGLGEQFF. CDR3 in DNA: TGTGCCAGCAGCTTAGGACTAGCGGGACTGGGAGAGCAGTTCTTC.

This chain connects TRBV9 to TRBJ2-3, with a tentative D call TRBD1 (6 bases). The V and J ends lost 3 bases and 0 bases respectively, with 14 bases between them. The germline CDR1 and CDR2 sequences are SGDLS and YYNGEE. The CDR3 spans 16 residues. CDR3 DNA: TGTGCCAGCAGCGCAACGACAGGCCATAGCACAGATACGCAGTATTTT. It codes for CASSATTGHSTDTQYF.

V is TRBV2 and J is TRBJ2-1; 8 nucleotides line up with TRBD1. V shed 8 bases, J shed 4 bases, and the junction held 4 bases outside the gene matches. CDR3 length: 13 amino acids. Germline V gene data show CDR1 as SNHLY and CDR2 as FYNNEI. CDR3 in DNA: TGTGCCAGCGGGACAGGACCTTACAATGAGCAGTTCTTC. This sequence encodes CASGTGPYNEQFF.

The chain combines TRBV6-1 with TRBJ2-1, with 9 bases lining up with TRBD2. The junction had 7 bases not matched to a gene; V was cut back by 4 bases and J by 12 bases. The CDR3 spans 13 residues. The germline V gene encodes CDR1 MNHNS and CDR2 SASEGT. The CDR3 DNA sequence: TGTGCCAGCAGTGTGGATCGACTAGCGGTGCAGTTCTTC. This gives the protein CASSVDRLAVQFF.

V gene TRBV11-2 combines with J gene TRBJ2-7; possible D gene TRBD2, 5 bases. Germline values: CDR1 SGHAT, CDR2 FQNNGV. The CDR3 is 14 amino acids. V lost 5 bases and J 7 bases, leaving 18 bases between the germline ends. DNA for the CDR3: TGTGCCAGCAGCCATAATACCGGGGTAGGGGAGCAGTACTTC. This sequence encodes CASSHNTGVGEQYF.

This clone was observed a single time. A read error may account for a junction end that differs from germline. This sequence joins TRBV28 and TRBJ1-5, with a tentative D call TRBD1 (6 bases). The CDR3 length is 14 residues. Germline CDR1 MDHEN, CDR2 SYDVKM. CDR3 protein: CVSSFGPTAGAQHF. In DNA, the CDR3 is TGTGTCAGCAGTTTCGGACCCACGGCAGGGGCCCAGCATTTT.

V is TRBV10-3 and J is TRBJ2-5; D remains ambiguous. The J call may be faulty, since TRBJ2-7 better matches the DNA end. The germline V gene encodes CDR1 ENHRY and CDR2 SYGVKD. This CDR3 region has 16 residues. CDR3 in DNA: TGTGCCATCAGTGAGACCCAAAGGAGTAGAGCCTACGAGCAGTACTTC. Residues: CAISETQRSRAYEQYF.

The chain links TRBV29-1 to TRBJ1-1; D is undetermined. Germline CDR1 reads SQVTM; CDR2 reads ANQGSEA. The CDR3 extends over 14 amino acids. V was trimmed by 6 bases and J by 0 bases, leaving 14 bases between them. CDR3 sequence reads: CSVLTSRMNTEAFF. In nucleotides, the CDR3 is TGCAGCGTCCTAACGTCCCGAATGAACACTGAAGCTTTCTTT.

This clone occurred once. The chain uses TRBV19 and TRBJ2-1; possibly TRBD1 for D (6 bases). V lost 7 bases and J 6 bases, leaving 16 bases between the germline ends. Germline CDR1 and CDR2: LNHDA and SQIVND (reference sequence). The CDR3 totals 14 residues. The DNA for the CDR3 is TGTGCCAGTACCATACCCGGGACATTCAATGAGCAGTTCTTC. Encoded protein: CASTIPGTFNEQFF.

The rearrangement uses TRBV11-2 and TRBJ2-7; D not certain. V lost 3 bases and J lost 4, with 4 bases in between. Germline V gene lookup returns CDR1 SGHAT and CDR2 FQNNGV. The length of the CDR3 is 11 residues. The CDR3: CASSFRYEQYF. The CDR3 DNA sequence: TGTGCCAGCAGCTTCCGTTACGAGCAGTACTTC.

The genes are TRBV9 and TRBJ2-1; 15 positions match TRBD2. CDR3 length equals 17 residues. In germline, CDR1 is SGDLS, CDR2 YYNGEE. Trimming cost V 3 bases and J 9 bases; bases outside gene matches: 10. CDR3: CASSGRGLAGGGGEQFF. CDR3 nucleotides: TGTGCCAGCAGCGGGAGGGGACTAGCGGGAGGAGGTGGTGAGCAGTTCTTC.

This chain links TRBV18 with TRBJ2-1; 7 bases agree with TRBD1. CDR1 KGHSH and CDR2 LQKENI come from the germline V gene. V trimming: 6 bases; J trimming: 4 bases; junction bases outside the gene matches: 6. This CDR3 has 14 amino acids. The CDR3 DNA reads as TGTGCCAGCTCCCTCTCGGGACAGTACAATGAGCAGTTCTTC. It is translated as CASSLSGQYNEQFF. The full variable domain, completed using reference TRBV18 and TRBJ2-1, is NAGVMQNPRHLVRRRGQEARLRCSPMKGHSHVYWYRQLPEEGLKFMVYLQKENIIDESGMPKERFSAEFPKEGPSILRIQQVVRGDSAAYFCASSLSGQYNEQFFGPGTRLTVL.